The clone carrying this T cell receptor beta chain was picked up a small number of times. Hyperthyroidism of Graves' type that showed no ophthalmopathy progression within 18 months was stable. Patients aged 18 to 65 with hyperthyroidism were newly diagnosed, with duration under 2 months. The source material, RNA transcripts, was used to amplify TCR beta CDR3 regions. HTBI primers drove first-round RT-PCR of the TCR CDR3. In TCRdb, the multiplex PCR reads were re-called with MiXCR into one record per CDR3 protein. The sample consists of roughly 570,000 distinct CDR3 sequences, approximately 14% of them appearing once. The data were obtained in a study of T cells in Graves' hyperthyroidism and ophthalmopathy. Study-level information: The authors collected peripheral blood at initial diagnosis, before any treatment.

Germline V gene data show CDR1 as WSHSY and CDR2 as SAAADI. Losses at the gene ends were 7 bases for V and 2 bases for J; bases not matched to a gene: 24. The CDR3 covers 20 residues. The gene calls are TRBV10-2 and TRBJ2-7, with 9 bases lining up with TRBD1. The source material was blood. The sequence was obtained from a woman under 40 with Graves' hyperthyroidism. Here the CDR3 reads CASIARGTGQGGVAAYEQYF. DNA of the CDR3: TGCGCCAGCATTGCCCGGGGAACGGGACAGGGCGGGGTAGCCGCCTACGAGCAGTACTTC.